The rows below give T cell receptor beta chains drawn from one sample of a study of CD8 T cells in Susac syndrome. TCRdb itself ran the immunoSEQ multiplex PCR reads through MiXCR, one entry per CDR3 protein. The repertoire holds about 130,000 distinct CDR3 sequences, around 94% seen once, with over 0.07% in the top ten. The specimen was CD4+ T cells from PBMCs. All receptors come from a human donor in good health. Each CDR3 is given with its conserved first and last residue. Each record gives: clone size, D gene, V gene, J gene, CDR3 DNA, CDR3 protein. D genes are given only for firm matches. A clone size is listed for some rows: how often the clone was seen (once, few, many), or a class if it is expanded.

size: .
D: TRBD2
V: TRBV5-1
J: TRBJ2-7
DNA: TGCGCCAGCAGCGGAAGTCCGTACGGCGGGAGAGTCCACGAGCAGTACTTC
CDR3: CASSGSPYGGRVHEQYF

size: .
D: .
V: TRBV30
J: TRBJ1-5
DNA: TGTGCCTGGAGTGAAAAAACAGGGTTGGACGATCAGCCCCAGCATTTT
CDR3: CAWSEKTGLDDQPQHF

size: .
D: .
V: TRBV29-1
J: TRBJ1-2
DNA: TGCAGCGTTGATAGGGGACTGCTGAACTATGGCTACACCTTC
CDR3: CSVDRGLLNYGYTF

size: .
D: TRBD2
V: TRBV14
J: TRBJ2-1
DNA: TGTGCCAGCAGCCAAGGGGGAGCGGGAGCCTACAATGAGCAGTTCTTC
CDR3: CASSQGGAGAYNEQFF

size: .
D: .
V: TRBV7-7
J: TRBJ2-2
DNA: TGTGCCAGCAGCCCAGGACACCTAAACACCGGGGAGCTGTTTTTT
CDR3: CASSPGHLNTGELFF

size: .
D: .
V: TRBV7-9
J: TRBJ2-1
DNA: TGTGCCAGCAGATCCGGAGGCAATGAGCAGTTCTTC
CDR3: CASRSGGNEQFF

size: .
D: .
V: TRBV19
J: TRBJ2-5
DNA: TGTGCCAGTAGTATTAGAGGCGGGGCGCAAGAGACCCAGTACTTC
CDR3: CASSIRGGAQETQYF

size: once
D: TRBD2
V: TRBV5-1
J: TRBJ2-3
DNA: TGCGCCAGCAGCTTGTCAGGGGCTAGCGGGAGATTTGGCACAGATACGCAGTATTTT
CDR3: CASSLSGASGRFGTDTQYF

size: .
D: .
V: TRBV9
J: TRBJ2-1
DNA: TGTGCCAGCAGCGTAGGGGCTAGCGTCGGGAATGAGCAGTTCTTC
CDR3: CASSVGASVGNEQFF

size: .
D: TRBD1
V: TRBV5-1
J: TRBJ2-5
DNA: TGCGCCAGCCGAACCGGGACAGGGATACATGAGACCCAGTACTTC
CDR3: CASRTGTGIHETQYF

size: .
D: TRBD2
V: TRBV6-2/TRBV6-3
J: TRBJ2-5
DNA: TGTGCCAGCAGTGTTGCTAGCGGGAGACAAGAGACCCAGTACTTC
CDR3: CASSVASGRQETQYF

size: .
D: .
V: TRBV7-2
J: TRBJ2-1
DNA: TGTGCCAGCAGCCATGAGTTTGGCTACAATGAGCAGTTCTTC
CDR3: CASSHEFGYNEQFF

size: .
D: .
V: TRBV7-9
J: TRBJ2-5
DNA: TGTGCCAGCAGCTTTATCCGAGATCAAGAGACCCAGTACTTC
CDR3: CASSFIRDQETQYF

size: .
D: TRBD1
V: TRBV2
J: TRBJ2-5
DNA: TGTGCCAGCAGTGAAGCGGGACAGGGAAAGGGACAAGAGACCCAGTACTTC
CDR3: CASSEAGQGKGQETQYF

size: .
D: .
V: TRBV20-1
J: TRBJ1-2
DNA: TGCAGTGCTAAAGGGGGAAGGACGAACTATGGCTACACCTTC
CDR3: CSAKGGRTNYGYTF

size: .
D: TRBD2
V: TRBV7-2
J: TRBJ2-7
DNA: TGTGCCAGCAGCCTATTAGCGGGAGGGCATCAGTACTTC
CDR3: CASSLLAGGHQYF

size: .
D: .
V: TRBV5-6
J: TRBJ1-2
DNA: TGTGCCAGCAGCTTGGACAGTTACTATGGCTACACCTTC
CDR3: CASSLDSYYGYTF

size: .
D: .
V: TRBV30
J: TRBJ1-5
DNA: TGTGCCTGGAGCTATGGGGAAAATCAGCCCCAGCATTTT
CDR3: CAWSYGENQPQHF

size: .
D: .
V: TRBV21-1
J: TRBJ2-2
DNA: TGTGCCAGCCCCTCCAGGGGCGACCGGGGAGCTTTTTTT
CDR3: CASPSRGDRGAFF

size: .
D: .
V: TRBV12-3/TRBV12-4
J: TRBJ1-2
DNA: TGTGCCAGCAGTCCGACAGCTAACTATGGCTACACCTTC
CDR3: CASSPTANYGYTF

size: .
D: TRBD1
V: TRBV19
J: TRBJ1-5
DNA: TGTGCCAGTAGCGACTACAGGGGATGGAATCAGCCCCAGCATTTT
CDR3: CASSDYRGWNQPQHF